This TCR beta chain emerged from a study of blood T cell repertoires in COVID-19. The method was immunoSEQ multiplex PCR; TCRdb's version includes in-frame clones alone and lacks a portion of them. The sample has over 450,000 clones; roughly nine tenths are singletons. The CDR3 loop spans 16 amino acids. J was trimmed by 0 bases and V by 2 bases; bases with no gene match: 6. Germline lookup yields CDR1 SNHLY and CDR2 FYNNEI. This rearrangement joins TRBV2 to TRBJ1-1, with TRBD1 identical over 7 bases. The TCR sequence derives from a woman between 50 and 59 years old with COVID-19, enrolled during active disease. Sequenced: peripheral blood. CDR3 DNA: TGTGCCAGCAGTGAAAAGGGGGCGCGGGTGAACACTGAAGCTTTCTTT. Translated: CASSEKGARVNTEAFF.